This T cell receptor (beta chain) was recorded in a study of Tregs in tolerant kidney transplant recipients. Background on the study: Sorting of CD4+CD25+CD127- cells followed approximately 3-day belatacept mixed lymphocyte reactions, sometimes with roughly 5-day graft donor restimulation.

Comments on this clone: The antigen remains unidentified.

Germline CDR1 and CDR2: SEHNR and FQNEAQ (reference sequence). The CDR3 is 15 residues long. The V end was cut by 5 bases, the J end by 3 bases, with 14 bases between. TCRdb's copy holds only in-frame clones and misses some; the assay was immunoSEQ multiplex PCR. The repertoire consists of about 16,000 clones, with around 60% occurring once and the leading ten covering more than 2.5%. The receptor was isolated from a human donor in good health. Material for sequencing was Tregs from blood cultured with allogeneic cells. V usage is TRBV7-9 and J usage is TRBJ2-4; either TRBD1 or TRBD2 may supply D (5 bases each). The CDR3 coding sequence is TGTGCCAGCAGCGCTTGGGGGTACGACAAAAACATTCAGTACTTC. It yields the protein CASSAWGYDKNIQYF.